The 25 T cell receptor beta chains in this list originate from one sample, sequenced in a study of cytotoxic CD8 clonotypes in ibrutinib-treated CLL. Assay used: immunoSEQ multiplex PCR; TCRdb lists only in-frame clones, some missing. The sample has tens of thousands of clones, 70% seen once; the top ten hold 10%. Sample: PBMCs, taken at disease progression, from a patient treated with ibrutinib. Every receptor here comes from a human donor with chronic lymphocytic leukemia.

J is TRBJ1-1 and V is TRBV4-1; 9 bases are a match to TRBD1. Per germline, CDR1 MGHRA and CDR2 YSYEKL. V was pared by 1 base and J by 10 bases, with 7 bases of the junction left unmatched. The CDR3 has 14 amino acids. CDR3 sequence: CASSQVSGTGLAFF. The CDR3 nucleotides read TGCGCCAGCAGCCAAGTTTCCGGGACAGGGTTAGCTTTCTTT.

V is TRBV10-3 and J is TRBJ1-1; D is uncertain. The V end lost 5 bases, the J end lost 4 bases, and 11 bases lay between the germline ends. Germline V gene data show CDR1 as ENHRY and CDR2 as SYGVKD. The CDR3 contains 13 residues. This CDR3 reads CAISINEGTEAFF. DNA of the CDR3: TGTGCCATCAGTATTAACGAGGGCACTGAAGCTTTCTTT.

V is TRBV5-4 and J is TRBJ1-2; TRBD1 matches at 7 bases. The CDR3 runs 16 residues. V lost 3 bases to trimming and J lost 5 bases; unmatched junction nucleotides: 13. Germline lookup yields CDR1 SGHNT and CDR2 YYREEE (reference sequence). In DNA form, the CDR3 reads TGTGCCAGCAGCTCCCGGGACAGAGACATTCAGTATGGCTACACCTTC. The encoded protein is CASSSRDRDIQYGYTF.

This clone was observed a handful of times. The V and J genes are TRBV7-9 and TRBJ1-1, with unresolved D. The CDR3 covers 16 residues. From germline, CDR1 is SEHNR and CDR2 FQNEAQ (reference sequence). V lost 5 bases, J lost 3 bases, and 19 bases lay in between. CDR3 residues: CASSPATWAFDTEAFF. In DNA, the CDR3 is TGTGCCAGCAGCCCCGCTACGTGGGCGTTTGACACTGAAGCTTTCTTT.

The rearrangement joins TRBV5-6 to TRBJ1-2, with unresolved D. This CDR3 has 13 residues. Per germline, CDR1 SGHDT and CDR2 YYEEEE. The germline V and J ends were trimmed by 4 bases and 5 bases, with 12 bases remaining between them. This CDR3 reads CASSPPESYGYTF. CDR3 nucleotides: TGTGCCAGCAGCCCCCCAGAATCTTATGGCTACACCTTC.

The chain has TRBV28 and TRBJ1-5; D not certain. Germline V gene lookup returns CDR1 MDHEN and CDR2 SYDVKM. This CDR3 comprises 13 residues. The ends were cut back, 3 bases at V and 0 bases at J, with 3 bases in the middle. The DNA for the CDR3 is TGTGCCAGCAGTTTCAGTAGCAATCAGCCCCAGCATTTT. This translates into CASSFSSNQPQHF.

This chain uses TRBV19 with TRBJ2-2; D may be TRBD1 (5 bases). V was pared by 3 bases and J by 4 bases, with 12 bases between. Germline loops: CDR1 LNHDA, CDR2 SQIVND (reference sequence). This CDR3 is 15 amino acids long. The DNA for the CDR3 is TGTGCCAGTAGTATCCCGCAGGGTAGCACCGGGGAGCTGTTTTTT. It translates to CASSIPQGSTGELFF.

The chain employs TRBV4-1 and TRBJ2-3; D is undetermined. Deletions cut 3 bases from V and 2 bases from J, with 21 bases between. The CDR3 covers 18 residues. Germline V CDR1 and CDR2: MGHRA, YSYEKL. The DNA for the CDR3 is TGCGCCAGCAGCCACCCAGATGCTTACCGGCTTCTCACAGATACGCAGTATTTT. Amino acids: CASSHPDAYRLLTDTQYF.

This clone appeared once. The chain joins TRBV7-2 to TRBJ1-2; 7 bases are a match to TRBD1. The CDR3 consists of 14 residues. The germline CDR1 and CDR2 sequences are SGHTA and FQGNSA. J was trimmed by 4 bases and V by 1 base; bases with no gene match: 3. This chain's CDR3 is CASSLDPGGYGYTF. The CDR3 bases are TGTGCCAGCAGCTTAGATCCAGGGGGCTATGGCTACACCTTC.

The rearrangement uses TRBV27 and TRBJ2-1; D is possibly TRBD2 (6 bases). The germline V and J ends were trimmed by 7 bases and 0 bases, with 10 bases remaining between them. Germline-derived CDR1 and CDR2 are MNHEY and SMNVEV (reference sequence). The CDR3 loop spans 14 amino acids. The CDR3 region is CASNREDSYNEQFF. CDR3 nucleotides: TGTGCCAGCAATAGGGAGGACTCCTACAATGAGCAGTTCTTC.

The J gene is TRBJ1-5, the V gene TRBV28, with TRBD1 matching over 9 bases. With V trimmed by 4 bases and J by 7 bases, 5 bases remained unmatched. CDR1 and CDR2 from the germline V gene are MDHEN and SYDVKM. This CDR3 region has 14 residues. This CDR3 is CASSSGQGSQPQHF. The CDR3 bases are TGTGCCAGCAGTTCAGGACAGGGGTCGCAGCCCCAGCATTTT.

Concerning this clone: The junction departs from germline at one end; a sequencing error may be responsible. This chain joins TRBV6-1 and TRBJ2-3, with D possibly being TRBD1 or TRBD2 (6 bases each). Germline loops: CDR1 MNHNS, CDR2 SASEGT. CDR3 size: 15 residues. The CDR3 region is CASREGRQGTDTQYF. CDR3 sequence (DNA): TGTGCCAGCAGAGAAGGGAGGCAGGGGACAGATACGCAGTATTTT.

CDR3 sequence: CASSLDADTQYF. Here the CDR3 DNA reads TGTGCCAGCAGCTTGGACGCAGATACGCAGTATTTT. The V gene is TRBV4-2, the J gene TRBJ2-3; no definite D call. Germline-derived CDR1 and CDR2 are LGHNA and YNFKEQ. The CDR3 totals 12 residues. Trimming took off 5 bases at V and 4 bases at J, with 7 bases between the two ends.

This chain links TRBV5-1 with TRBJ1-1; unclear D gene. Germline V gene sequence: CDR1 SGHRS, CDR2 YFSETQ. This CDR3 has 17 amino acids. V was cut by 1 base and J by 1 base, with 17 bases left in between. This CDR3 is CASSLYPVGTGNTEAFF. The CDR3 region has the DNA TGCGCCAGCAGCTTGTATCCGGTAGGAACGGGGAACACTGAAGCTTTCTTT.

The chain links TRBV5-1 to TRBJ1-1, with D perhaps matching TRBD1 (5 bases). CDR1 is SGHRS and CDR2 is YFSETQ in the germline V gene. The V end lost 5 bases, the J end lost 7 bases, and 12 bases lay between the germline ends. This CDR3 region has 12 residues. The CDR3 region is CASSNQGFEAFF. The CDR3 DNA reads TGCGCCAGCAGTAATCAGGGCTTTGAAGCTTTCTTT.

V and J are TRBV27 and TRBJ1-1, with TRBD1 as a possible D gene (6 bases). Trimming stripped 2 bases from V and 4 bases from J, with 23 bases between. The CDR3 totals 18 residues. Germline lookup yields CDR1 MNHEY and CDR2 SMNVEV (reference sequence). Here the CDR3 reads CASSLLQGRIGFGTEAFF. CDR3 bases: TGTGCCAGCAGTTTACTGCAGGGGCGAATTGGGTTCGGCACTGAAGCTTTCTTT.

The rearrangement uses TRBV15 and TRBJ1-3; D may be TRBD1 (5 bases). Germline V gives CDR1 LNHNV, CDR2 YYDKDF (reference sequence). V was pared by 1 base and J by 0 bases, with 10 bases between. This CDR3 spans 16 amino acids. The CDR3, as DNA: TGTGCCACCAGCAGAGGGGACGTCCTCTCTGGAAACACCATATATTTT. Amino acid sequence: CATSRGDVLSGNTIYF.

As regards this clone: An end of the junction differs from the germline gene, which may be a read error. V usage is TRBV7-7 and J usage is TRBJ2-5; possible D gene TRBD2, 5 bases. The V gene's germline CDR1 is SSHAT and CDR2 FNYEAQ (reference sequence). The CDR3 covers 14 residues. Written as DNA, the CDR3 is TGTGCTAGCAGTTCACAGCCCGCGGAGGCGGCCCAGTACTTC. Encoded protein: CASSSQPAEAAQYF.

This clone was seen a few times. The gene calls are TRBV11-2 and TRBJ1-2; 7 positions agree with TRBD1. The junction had 6 bases not matched to a gene; V was cut back by 4 bases and J by 4 bases. CDR1 is SGHAT, CDR2 FQNNGV, per germline. This CDR3 region has 14 residues. The CDR3 sequence is CASSSGDSLYGYTF. The CDR3 DNA follows: TGTGCCAGCAGCTCAGGGGACAGTCTCTATGGCTACACCTTC.

V usage is TRBV9 and J usage is TRBJ2-1; 12 bases align to TRBD1. Trimming cost V 3 bases and J 8 bases; bases outside gene matches: 9. The CDR3 is made up of 16 amino acids. CDR1 SGDLS and CDR2 YYNGEE come from the germline V gene. The CDR3 DNA reads as TGTGCCAGCAGCGATATGGGACAGGGGGCGCGATATGAGCAGTTCTTC. Translated, it gives CASSDMGQGARYEQFF.

The chain carries TRBV7-3 and TRBJ2-1; no firm D call. Trimming removed 4 bases from V and 5 bases from J, with 15 bases in between. The CDR3 has 15 residues. CDR1 is SGHTA and CDR2 is FQGTGA in the germline V gene. The CDR3 spells CASSSRIGSNNEQFF. As DNA, the CDR3 is TGTGCCAGCAGCTCAAGAATTGGTTCGAACAATGAGCAGTTCTTC.

For the CDR3, the DNA is TGTGCCAGCAGAAGAACGGAGGCAGATACGCAGTATTTT. This translates into CASRRTEADTQYF. This rearrangement joins TRBV7-9 to TRBJ2-3; D is possibly TRBD2 (5 bases). V dropped 6 bases and J dropped 4 bases, with 11 bases sitting between them. The germline gives CDR1 SEHNR, CDR2 FQNEAQ (reference sequence). The CDR3 length is 13 residues.

This clone came up a few times. The V gene is TRBV2, the J gene TRBJ1-5; D might be TRBD1 (6 bases). There are 18 residues in the CDR3. The V end was cut by 5 bases, the J end by 0 bases, with 20 bases between. CDR1 and CDR2 (germline): SNHLY, FYNNEI. The DNA of the CDR3 is TGTGCCAGCAGTCGGAATTTAGGAACAGGGTATAGCAATCAGCCCCAGCATTTT. Protein product: CASSRNLGTGYSNQPQHF.

The chain carries TRBV5-6 and TRBJ2-4, with 14 bases that match TRBD2. Losses at the gene ends were 4 bases for V and 4 bases for J; bases not matched to a gene: 1. The CDR3 sequence is 15 residues long. Germline V CDR1 and CDR2: SGHDT, YYEEEE. The CDR3: CASSGTSGGKNIQYF. The CDR3 region has the DNA TGTGCCAGCAGCGGGACTAGCGGGGGTAAAAACATTCAGTACTTC.

The chain links TRBV10-3 to TRBJ2-1, with a tentative D call TRBD1 (5 bases). The ends were cut back, 4 bases at V and 14 bases at J, with 12 bases in the middle. Germline lookup yields CDR1 ENHRY and CDR2 SYGVKD. There are 11 residues in the CDR3. The CDR3 coding sequence is TGTGCCATCAGTGGATCCAGGGTCAAGTTCTTC. Residues: CAISGSRVKFF.